Listed below are T cell receptor beta chains from one sample, sequenced in a study of OX40 agonist ivuxolimab in advanced cancers. The repertoire was sequenced with immunoSEQ multiplex PCR; TCRdb's copy has only in-frame clones and lacks some. The table lists around 80,000 clones, approximately 89% of them singletons. The sample consisted of CD4+ or CD8+ T cells sorted from blood, taken in a trial of the OX40 agonist ivuxolimab. These receptors all stem from an adult with an advanced solid tumor such as melanoma, head and neck, liver or kidney cancer. Each CDR3 is given with its conserved first and last residue. A D gene is named only where the DNA matches it firmly. Size is omitted from some rows. Given values are once, few, many or a class for expanded clones.

TRBV9	-	-	TRBJ1-1	CASSVVDELGTEAFF	TGTGCCAGCAGCGTAGTGGATGAGTTGGGCACTGAAGCTTTCTTT
TRBV11-2	TRBD1	-	TRBJ2-7	CASSQDRDHEQYF	TGTGCCAGCAGCCAAGACAGGGACCACGAGCAGTACTTC
TRBV6-5	-	-	TRBJ2-7	CASSYSLTDNYEQYF	TGTGCCAGCAGTTACTCTCTGACGGATAACTACGAGCAGTACTTC
TRBV10-3	-	-	TRBJ1-2	CAISEPPGNYGYTF	TGTGCCATCAGTGAGCCTCCAGGGAACTATGGCTACACCTTC
TRBV6-5	-	-	TRBJ2-3	CASSYGGAGTDTQYF	TGTGCCAGCAGTTACGGGGGCGCGGGCACAGATACGCAGTATTTT
TRBV7-9	TRBD1	-	TRBJ1-1	CASSTGTGQAFF	TGTGCCAGCAGCACCGGGACAGGGCAAGCTTTCTTT
TRBV6-1	-	few	TRBJ1-5	CASSSVSPQPQHF	TGTGCCAGCAGCTCGGTTAGTCCTCAGCCCCAGCATTTT
TRBV30	-	once	TRBJ2-1	CAWSDSEVDEQFF	TGTGCCTGGAGTGATTCGGAGGTCGATGAGCAGTTCTTC
TRBV29-1	TRBD1	-	TRBJ1-2	CSVAQDRFYGYTF	TGCAGCGTTGCCCAGGACAGGTTTTATGGCTACACCTTC
TRBV21-1	-	-	TRBJ2-3	CASGTPRRVGGTDTQYF	TGTGCCAGCGGAACCCCTCGGAGGGTAGGGGGCACAGATACGCAGTATTTT
TRBV5-1	TRBD2	-	TRBJ2-2	CASSHLTSGGNTGELFF	TGCGCCAGCAGCCACCTCACTAGCGGGGGTAACACCGGGGAGCTGTTTTTT
TRBV6-1	-	-	TRBJ2-5	CASNRFWGQRETQYF	TGTGCCAGCAATAGATTTTGGGGGCAGCGAGAGACCCAGTACTTC
TRBV5-6	TRBD1	once	TRBJ2-6	CASSLKTGGANVLTF	TGTGCCAGCAGCTTGAAAACAGGGGGAGCCAACGTCCTGACTTTC
TRBV4-1	-	-	TRBJ1-3	CASSRGTVSSGNTIYF	TGCGCCAGCAGCCGAGGGACGGTGAGCTCTGGAAACACCATATATTTT
TRBV5-1	TRBD1	-	TRBJ2-7	CASTFEGTEGAEQYF	TGCGCCAGCACCTTTGAGGGGACAGAAGGGGCCGAGCAGTACTTC
TRBV7-2	-	-	TRBJ1-5	CASSPRWLEPQHF	TGTGCCAGCAGCCCACGTTGGTTGGAGCCCCAGCATTTT
TRBV7-2	-	-	TRBJ2-7	CASSLRPPGANSYEQYF	TGTGCCAGCAGCTTACGTCCCCCGGGGGCGAACTCCTACGAGCAGTACTTC
TRBV7-8	-	-	TRBJ2-2	CASSFLNGELFF	TGTGCCAGCAGCTTCCTCAACGGGGAGCTGTTTTTT
TRBV30	-	-	TRBJ2-5	CAWLEVGNQETQYF	TGTGCCTGGCTCGAGGTGGGTAACCAAGAGACCCAGTACTTC
TRBV29-1	-	-	TRBJ2-2	CSVEGRTGELFF	TGCAGCGTTGAGGGAAGGACCGGGGAGCTGTTTTTT
TRBV20-1	-	-	TRBJ2-1	CSPPPMAQFF	TGCAGCCCCCCCCCGATGGCGCAGTTCTTC
TRBV2	-	-	TRBJ2-1	CASSEGSPGYNEQFF	TGTGCCAGCAGTGAAGGATCCCCGGGGTACAATGAGCAGTTCTTC
TRBV10-3	-	-	TRBJ1-1	CAIRTADVEAFF	TGTGCCATCCGGACGGCGGACGTTGAAGCTTTCTTT
TRBV6-5	-	-	TRBJ1-6	CASSIRGSPLHF	TGTGCCAGCAGTATCCGGGGGTCACCCCTCCACTTT
TRBV7-2	TRBD2	-	TRBJ2-2	CASSPSSGGSTGELFF	TGTGCCAGCAGCCCATCTAGCGGGGGGTCCACCGGGGAGCTGTTTTTT
TRBV6-5	TRBD1	-	TRBJ1-2	CASSLEGAGNYGYTF	TGTGCCAGCAGTTTGGAGGGGGCGGGAAACTATGGCTACACCTTC
TRBV4-1	-	-	TRBJ1-2	CASSQGQGTPRNTF	TGCGCCAGCAGCCAAGGGCAGGGGACCCCTCGAAACACCTTC
TRBV5-1	-	-	TRBJ2-7	CASKGEYEQYF	TGCGCCAGTAAAGGGGAGTACGAGCAGTACTTC
TRBV6-1	-	-	TRBJ1-1	CATDDPNTEAFF	TGTGCCACCGATGACCCGAACACTGAAGCTTTCTTT
TRBV5-1	TRBD2	-	TRBJ2-3	CASSLRTGGIDTQYF	TGCGCCAGCAGCTTGCGAACGGGGGGGATAGATACGCAGTATTTT
TRBV10-3	-	-	TRBJ1-5	CAISGGDGNQPQHF	TGTGCCATCAGTGGGGGGGACGGCAATCAGCCCCAGCATTTT